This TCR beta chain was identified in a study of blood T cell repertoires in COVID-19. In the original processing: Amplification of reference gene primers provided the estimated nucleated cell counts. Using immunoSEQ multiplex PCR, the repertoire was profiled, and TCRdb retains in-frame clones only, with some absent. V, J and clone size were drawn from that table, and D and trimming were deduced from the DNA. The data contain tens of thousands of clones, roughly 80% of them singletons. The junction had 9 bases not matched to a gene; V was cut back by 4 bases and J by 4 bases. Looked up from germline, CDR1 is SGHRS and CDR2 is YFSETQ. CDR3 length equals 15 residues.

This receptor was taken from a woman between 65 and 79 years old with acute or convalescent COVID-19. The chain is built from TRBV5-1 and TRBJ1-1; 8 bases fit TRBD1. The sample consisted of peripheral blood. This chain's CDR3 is CASSTSTGASTEAFF. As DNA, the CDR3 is TGCGCCAGCAGCACATCGACAGGGGCGAGCACTGAAGCTTTCTTT.